This is a list of T cell receptor beta chains from one sample in a study of blood T cell repertoires in COVID-19. The table came from immunoSEQ multiplex PCR; TCRdb's copy has only in-frame clones and leaves some out. The sample lists about 230,000 clones, 85% to 90% occurring once. Sequencing used PBMCs or T cells enriched from blood (not recorded which). These receptors came from a woman in her 30s with acute COVID-19. Both conserved end residues are part of each CDR3. D genes are given only for firm matches. Not every row has a clone size; where given, it reads once, few, many or a size class.

D gene	clone size	V gene	J gene	CDR3 DNA	CDR3 protein
NA	NA	TRBV3-1/TRBV3-2	TRBJ2-3	TGTGCCAGCAGCCACGGGACTAGCACAGATACGCAGTATTTT	CASSHGTSTDTQYF
TRBD1	NA	TRBV19	TRBJ2-7	TGTGCCAGTAGTATAGGGACAGGGGACTACGAGCAGTACTTC	CASSIGTGDYEQYF
NA	NA	TRBV2	TRBJ1-1	TGTGCCAGCAGTGGGTCCGGGGGAGTCACTGAAGCTTTCTTT	CASSGSGGVTEAFF
NA	once	TRBV9	TRBJ2-3	TGTGCCAGCAGCGTAGAGGTGGGCCCGGGGGATATATATACAGATACGCAGTATTTT	CASSVEVGPGDIYTDTQYF
TRBD2	NA	TRBV5-1	TRBJ2-1	TGCGCCAGCAGCAACCCTAGCGGGGGGGTGGGTGAGCAGTTCTTC	CASSNPSGGVGEQFF
TRBD1	NA	TRBV19	TRBJ1-1	TGTGCCAGTAATGGAGGGGGCTTCACTGAAGCTTTCTTT	CASNGGGFTEAFF
NA	NA	TRBV6-6	TRBJ2-2	TGTGCCAGCAGCCCAACGAGGACCGGGGAGCTGTTTTTT	CASSPTRTGELFF
TRBD1	NA	TRBV19	TRBJ2-1	TGTGCCAGTAGTCGGACAGGGGGGGACTACAATGAGCAGTTCTTC	CASSRTGGDYNEQFF
NA	NA	TRBV25-1	TRBJ1-2	TGTGCCAGCAGTGAGGTCGGGGGGCCCAACGATTATGGCTACACCTTC	CASSEVGGPNDYGYTF
NA	NA	TRBV6-5	TRBJ1-2	TGTGCCACGAGCCAGGGCCGGGCTAACTATGGCTACACCTTC	CATSQGRANYGYTF
TRBD1	NA	TRBV6-2/TRBV6-3	TRBJ1-1	TGTGCCAGCAGTCCGGACAGGGAATCCACTGAAGCTTTCTTT	CASSPDRESTEAFF
NA	NA	TRBV12-3/TRBV12-4	TRBJ1-4	TGTGCCAGCAGTTTTCCGGAGGGGGAAAAACTGTTTTTT	CASSFPEGEKLFF
NA	once	TRBV19	TRBJ2-2	TGTGCCAGTAATACCCCGGGACTGCCGAACACCGGGGAGCTGTTTTTT	CASNTPGLPNTGELFF
NA	NA	TRBV5-4	TRBJ1-1	TGTGCCAGCAGCTTGGGGCATTTAGGCAGAGGTCGGACTGAAGCTTTCTTT	CASSLGHLGRGRTEAFF
NA	NA	TRBV5-6	TRBJ1-1	TGTGCCAGCACCGGGGACCCCGGGGGCACTGAAGCTTTCTTT	CASTGDPGGTEAFF
NA	once	TRBV30	TRBJ1-1	TGTGCCTGGAGTGGGATGGGGCAGGTCACTGAAGCTTTCTTT	CAWSGMGQVTEAFF
NA	NA	TRBV7-8	TRBJ1-5	TGTGCCAGCAGCTTAGAGGGGAAAAATCAGCCCCAGCATTTT	CASSLEGKNQPQHF
NA	NA	TRBV5-1	TRBJ1-1	TGCGCCAGCAGCGAAGGGGGGAACACTGAAGCTTTCTTT	CASSEGGNTEAFF
TRBD1	NA	TRBV6-5	TRBJ1-2	TGTGCCAGCAGTTATCACGCAGGGGGTAACTATGGCTACACCTTC	CASSYHAGGNYGYTF
NA	NA	TRBV19	TRBJ2-7	TGTGCCAGTAGTAATCGGGCAGGGGGGCCCTACGAGCAGTACTTC	CASSNRAGGPYEQYF
NA	NA	TRBV28	TRBJ1-3	TGTGCCAGCAGTTTACAGGGGACCGCCAGGAGAAACACCATATATTTT	CASSLQGTARRNTIYF
TRBD1	NA	TRBV24-1	TRBJ1-2	TGTGCCACCAGTACCGGGACAGGGTTTGGCTACACCTTC	CATSTGTGFGYTF
TRBD2	NA	TRBV9	TRBJ2-2	TGTGCCAGCAGCGTCTCCGGGACTACCTCCCGGGTCGAGCTGTTTTTT	CASSVSGTTSRVELFF
NA	NA	TRBV6-5	TRBJ2-3	TGTGCCAGCAGTCTGTTGCGTAGCTTGGCAGATACGCAGTATTTT	CASSLLRSLADTQYF
TRBD1	NA	TRBV28	TRBJ1-1	TGTGCCAGCAGCGACAGGGGGCGGAACACTGAAGCTTTCTTT	CASSDRGRNTEAFF
TRBD1	NA	TRBV30	TRBJ1-2	TGTGCCTGGAGTGCTACAGGGGAAGGCTACACCTTC	CAWSATGEGYTF
TRBD2	NA	TRBV7-8	TRBJ2-7	TGTGCCAGCAGCTTAGGAACGGCGGGGGGCTCCTACGAGCAGTACTTC	CASSLGTAGGSYEQYF
NA	NA	TRBV11-2	TRBJ1-1	TGTGCCAGCACCACCAAGGGGGTACTCGGCTTT	CASTTKGVLGF
NA	few	TRBV10-3	TRBJ2-7	TGTGCCATCTCGCAGCTAGCCGAGCAGTACTTC	CAISQLAEQYF
TRBD1	NA	TRBV3-1/TRBV3-2	TRBJ1-3	TGTGCCAGCAGCCTGGGACAGGGGATTACTGGAAACACCATATATTTT	CASSLGQGITGNTIYF
TRBD1	NA	TRBV29-1	TRBJ1-2	TGCAGCGCGGGACCGACAGGGGGCGTAGATGGCTACACCTTC	CSAGPTGGVDGYTF
TRBD1	NA	TRBV5-5	TRBJ1-1	TGTGCCAGCAGCTTGGGACAGGGGCGGGGGATGAACACTGAAGCTTTCTTT	CASSLGQGRGMNTEAFF
NA	NA	TRBV7-2	TRBJ1-2	TGTGCCAGCAGCTTACCGGGTCGGTATGGCTACACCTTC	CASSLPGRYGYTF
TRBD1	NA	TRBV14	TRBJ1-4	TGTGCCAGCAGCCCGGGACAGGGAAACCAAAATGAAAAACTGTTTTTT	CASSPGQGNQNEKLFF
TRBD1	NA	TRBV14	TRBJ2-7	TGTGCCAGCAGCCGTCACGGGACAGGTACCTACGAGCAGTACTTC	CASSRHGTGTYEQYF
NA	NA	TRBV18	TRBJ1-3	TGTGCCAGCTCACGACAGGATGGAAACACCATATATTTT	CASSRQDGNTIYF
NA	NA	TRBV11-2	TRBJ2-7	TGTGCCAGCAGCTTCACGGAGACCTACGAGCAGTACTTC	CASSFTETYEQYF
NA	NA	TRBV14	TRBJ1-2	TGTGCCAGCAGCCAAGTGCGGGAGAGGGATGGCTACACCTTC	CASSQVRERDGYTF
NA	NA	TRBV28	TRBJ1-3	TGTGCCAGCCTCGGTACAGGGTACAACTCTGGAAACACCATATATTTT	CASLGTGYNSGNTIYF
NA	NA	TRBV15	TRBJ1-6	TGTGCCACCAGCAGAGAGGGGGCAGGGGAGAATTCACCCCTCCACTTT	CATSREGAGENSPLHF
NA	NA	TRBV12-3/TRBV12-4	TRBJ1-1	TGTGCCAGCAGACAGACAGACACTGAAGCTTTCTTT	CASRQTDTEAFF
NA	NA	TRBV25-1	TRBJ1-5	TGTGCCAGCAGTGGTAGGACAGCGAGCAATCAGCCCCAGCATTTT	CASSGRTASNQPQHF
TRBD1	NA	TRBV2	TRBJ1-1	TGTGCCAGCAGTGACGGACAGGGAAACACTGAAGCTTTCTTT	CASSDGQGNTEAFF
NA	NA	TRBV28	TRBJ2-5	TGTGCCAGCAGTTTAGTTCGGGGGACCCAGTACTTC	CASSLVRGTQYF
TRBD1	once	TRBV7-9	TRBJ1-4	TGTGCCAGCAGCTCAACAGGGGAGGTGGTGTCTAATGAAAAACTGTTTTTT	CASSSTGEVVSNEKLFF
TRBD1	NA	TRBV7-2	TRBJ2-7	TGTGCCAGCAGCTCCACAGGGACAGATGCGGACGAGCAGTACTTC	CASSSTGTDADEQYF
NA	NA	TRBV27	TRBJ1-1	TGTGCCAGCAGTTTATCGGTCGAGACAGTGAACACTGAAGCTTTCTTT	CASSLSVETVNTEAFF
TRBD2	many	TRBV4-1	TRBJ2-7	TGCGCCAGCAGCCAAGCCGGGACTAGCGAATACGAGCAGTACTTC	CASSQAGTSEYEQYF
TRBD1	NA	TRBV7-3	TRBJ1-3	TGTGCCAGCAGCGCGACAGGGGCTGGAAACACCATATATTTT	CASSATGAGNTIYF